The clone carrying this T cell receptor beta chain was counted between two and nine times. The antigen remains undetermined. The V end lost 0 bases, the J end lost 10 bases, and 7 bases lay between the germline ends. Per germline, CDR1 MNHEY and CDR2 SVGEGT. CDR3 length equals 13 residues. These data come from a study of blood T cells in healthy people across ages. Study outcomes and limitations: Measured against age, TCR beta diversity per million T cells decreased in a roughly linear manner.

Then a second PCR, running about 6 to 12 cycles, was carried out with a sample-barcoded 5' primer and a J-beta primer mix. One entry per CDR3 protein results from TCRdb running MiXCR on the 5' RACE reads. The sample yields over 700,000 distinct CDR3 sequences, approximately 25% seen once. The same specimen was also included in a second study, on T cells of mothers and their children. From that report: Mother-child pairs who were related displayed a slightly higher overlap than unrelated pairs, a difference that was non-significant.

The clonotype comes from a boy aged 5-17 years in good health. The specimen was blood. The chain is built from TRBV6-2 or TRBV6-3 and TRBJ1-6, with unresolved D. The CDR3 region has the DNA TGTGCCAGCAGTTACTCATACGAATCACCCCTCCACTTT. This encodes CASSYSYESPLHF.